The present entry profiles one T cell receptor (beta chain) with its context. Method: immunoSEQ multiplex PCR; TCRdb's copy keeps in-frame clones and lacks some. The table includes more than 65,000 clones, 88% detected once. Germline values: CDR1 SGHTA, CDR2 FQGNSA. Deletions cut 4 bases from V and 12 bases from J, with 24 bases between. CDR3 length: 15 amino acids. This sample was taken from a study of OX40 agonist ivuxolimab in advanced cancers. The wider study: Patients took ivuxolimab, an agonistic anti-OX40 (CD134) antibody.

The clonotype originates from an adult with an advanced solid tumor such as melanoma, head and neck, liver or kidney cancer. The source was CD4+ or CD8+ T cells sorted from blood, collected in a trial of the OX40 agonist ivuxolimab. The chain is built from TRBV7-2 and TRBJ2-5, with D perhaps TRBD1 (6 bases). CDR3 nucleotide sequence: TGTGCCAGCAGCTCTAGGGGTGGATATCCGGACAGAAAGTACTTC. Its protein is CASSSRGGYPDRKYF.